One sample yielded the 8 T cell receptor beta chains listed below, sequenced in a study of brain T cells in children with intractable seizures. Libraries were prepared by immunoSEQ multiplex PCR; TCRdb keeps only in-frame clonotypes and omits some of them. The repertoire holds roughly 80,000 clones, roughly 89% seen once, with around 22% in the top ten. The sequences come from peripheral blood, collected at surgery. Receptors were obtained from a girl aged 2 to 10 with Rasmussen encephalitis and intractable seizures.

V is TRBV7-9 and J is TRBJ2-2; no clear D gene. Germline V lookup: CDR1 SEHNR, CDR2 FQNEAQ (reference sequence). There are 12 residues in the CDR3. Between the trimmed V and J ends, which lost 1 base and 3 bases, there was a span of 0 bases. The CDR3 is CASSLDTGELFF. CDR3 sequence (DNA): TGTGCCAGCAGCTTAGACACCGGGGAGCTGTTTTTT.

J is TRBJ1-1 and V is TRBV10-3; 7 bases match TRBD1. Germline V gene data show CDR1 as ENHRY and CDR2 as SYGVKD. This CDR3 spans 13 amino acids. Losses at the gene ends were 8 bases for V and 1 base for J; bases not matched to a gene: 4. CDR3 amino acids: CAIRQGSNTEAFF. Here the CDR3 DNA reads TGTGCCATCCGACAGGGCTCGAACACTGAAGCTTTCTTT.

The chain recombines TRBV25-1 with TRBJ1-2; 9 positions agree with TRBD1. The CDR3 is 13 amino acids. The germline gives CDR1 MGHDK, CDR2 SYGVNS. V lost 7 bases to trimming and J lost 8 bases; unmatched junction nucleotides: 8. DNA for the CDR3: TGTGCCAGCAAGGACAGGGGATTAAACGGCTACACCTTC. Protein: CASKDRGLNGYTF.

The gene calls are TRBV9 and TRBJ2-1; D is uncertain. Germline-derived CDR1 and CDR2 are SGDLS and YYNGEE. CDR3 size: 15 residues. V lost 0 bases and J 0 bases, leaving 7 bases between the germline ends. CDR3 region: CASSVGFPSYNEQFF. Written as DNA, the CDR3 is TGTGCCAGCAGCGTAGGGTTTCCCTCCTACAATGAGCAGTTCTTC.

The V call is TRBV7-2, the J call TRBJ2-3; 12 bases line up with TRBD2. Per the germline V gene, CDR1 is SGHTA and CDR2 is FQGNSA. The CDR3 spans 18 residues. With 1 base clipped from V and 3 bases from J, the junction kept 8 bases outside the gene matches. CDR3 sequence reads: CASSLEASGGAKTDTQYF. The CDR3 DNA reads as TGTGCCAGCAGCTTAGAGGCTAGCGGGGGGGCCAAGACAGATACGCAGTATTTT.

The rearrangement joins TRBV12-3 or TRBV12-4 to TRBJ2-1; D remains unclear. Trimming took 7 bases from V and 5 from J, leaving 12 bases between them. This CDR3 spans 13 amino acids. The CDR3 DNA reads TGTGCCAGCACCCTGCTTGCAAACAATGAGCAGTTCTTC. Amino acids: CASTLLANNEQFF.

V and J are TRBV5-4 and TRBJ1-1, with 9 positions matching TRBD1. The germline gives CDR1 SGHNT, CDR2 YYREEE (reference sequence). V was clipped by 0 bases and J by 11 bases; unmatched bases: 5. CDR3 length equals 13 residues. The CDR3 loop reads CASSLAVGQGAFF. DNA of the CDR3: TGTGCCAGCAGCTTGGCCGTCGGACAGGGGGCTTTCTTT. The complete variable domain, with remaining parts taken from reference TRBV5-4 and TRBJ1-1, reads ETGVTQSPTHLIKTRGQQVTLRCSSQSGHNTVSWYQQALGQGPQFIFQYYREEENGRGNFPPRFSGLQFPNYSSELNVNALELDDSALYLCASSLAVGQGAFFGQGTRLTVV.

The J gene is TRBJ2-3, the V gene TRBV7-2; the D gene could be TRBD1 or TRBD2 (5 bases each). The V gene lost 5 bases and the J gene lost 4 bases, with 22 bases spanning the gap. Germline V lookup: CDR1 SGHTA, CDR2 FQGNSA. This CDR3 has 17 residues. In DNA, the CDR3 is TGTGCCAGCAGCCTTCCCCGGGACGGTGAGAGGGCAGATACGCAGTATTTT. Amino acid sequence: CASSLPRDGERADTQYF.